Listed here is a single T cell receptor beta chain. This entry comes from a study of blood T cell repertoires in COVID-19. V shed 4 bases and J 4 bases; nucleotides not matched to a gene: 6. Germline CDR1 SGHKS, CDR2 YYEKEE (reference sequence). The length of the CDR3 is 15 residues. Profiling relied on immunoSEQ multiplex PCR, and the TCRdb table lists in-frame clones only, not all of them. The data hold around 72,000 clones, with approximately 84% observed a single time. The sequencing input was peripheral blood. The clonotype was recovered from a man in his 70s with active or convalescent COVID-19. The genes are TRBV5-5 and TRBJ2-1, with 9 bases that match TRBD2. The CDR3 protein is CASSPSLAGYNEQFF. CDR3 coding DNA: TGTGCCAGCAGCCCCAGCCTAGCGGGGTACAATGAGCAGTTCTTC.